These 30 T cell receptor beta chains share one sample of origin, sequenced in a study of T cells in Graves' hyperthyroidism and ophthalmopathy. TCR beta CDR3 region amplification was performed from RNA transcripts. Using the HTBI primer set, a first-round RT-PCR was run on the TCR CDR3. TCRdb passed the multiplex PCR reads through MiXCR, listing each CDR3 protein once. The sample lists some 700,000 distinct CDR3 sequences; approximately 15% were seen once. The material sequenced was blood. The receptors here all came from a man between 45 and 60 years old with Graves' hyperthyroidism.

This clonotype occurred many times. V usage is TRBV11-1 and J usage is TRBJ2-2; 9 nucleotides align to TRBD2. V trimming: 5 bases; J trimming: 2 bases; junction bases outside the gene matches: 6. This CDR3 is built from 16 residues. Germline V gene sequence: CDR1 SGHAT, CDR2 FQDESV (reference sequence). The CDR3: CASSLRLAGNTGELFF. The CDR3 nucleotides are TGTGCCAGCAGCCTACGCCTAGCGGGAAACACCGGGGAGCTGTTTTTT.

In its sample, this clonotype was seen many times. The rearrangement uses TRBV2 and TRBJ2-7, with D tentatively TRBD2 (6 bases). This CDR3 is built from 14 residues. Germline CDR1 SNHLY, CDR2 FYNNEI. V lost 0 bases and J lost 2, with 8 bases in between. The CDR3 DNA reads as TGTGCCAGCAGTGAAGCGGGGGGAACCTACGAGCAGTACTTC. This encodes CASSEAGGTYEQYF.

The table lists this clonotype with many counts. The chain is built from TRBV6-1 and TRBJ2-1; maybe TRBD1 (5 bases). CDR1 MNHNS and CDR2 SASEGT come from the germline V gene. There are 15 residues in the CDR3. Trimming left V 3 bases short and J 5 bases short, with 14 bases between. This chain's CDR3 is CASSEVGAGHNEQFF. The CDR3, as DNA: TGTGCCAGCAGTGAGGTTGGGGCAGGTCACAATGAGCAGTTCTTC.

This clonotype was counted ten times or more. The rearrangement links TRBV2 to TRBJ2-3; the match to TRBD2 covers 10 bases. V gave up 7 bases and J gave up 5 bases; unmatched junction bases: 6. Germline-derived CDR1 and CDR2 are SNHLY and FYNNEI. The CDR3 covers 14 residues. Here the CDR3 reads CASTLAGVGDTQYF. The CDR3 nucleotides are TGTGCCAGCACCCTAGCGGGAGTTGGAGATACGCAGTATTTT.

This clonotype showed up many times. This chain's CDR3 is CASSFFYEQFF. CDR3 nucleotide sequence: TGTGCCAGCAGTTTCTTCTATGAGCAGTTCTTC. V usage is TRBV28 and J usage is TRBJ2-1; no clear D. The CDR3 is 11 residues long. CDR1 is MDHEN, CDR2 SYDVKM, per germline. Trimming cost V 3 bases and J 8 bases, with 5 bases left between them. The full variable domain, rest sourced from reference TRBV28 and TRBJ2-1, is DVKVTQSSRYLVKRTGEKVFLECVQDMDHENMFWYRQDPGLGLRLIYFSYDVKMKEKGDIPEGYSVSREKKERFSLILESASTNQTSMYLCASSFFYEQFFGPGTRLTVL.

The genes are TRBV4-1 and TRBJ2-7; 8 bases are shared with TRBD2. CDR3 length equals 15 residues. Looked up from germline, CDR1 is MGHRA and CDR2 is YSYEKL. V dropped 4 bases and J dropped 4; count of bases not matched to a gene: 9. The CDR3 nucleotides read TGCGCCAGCAGCCGAAGGGAACTAGCGGTTTACGAGCAGTACTTC. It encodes CASSRRELAVYEQYF.

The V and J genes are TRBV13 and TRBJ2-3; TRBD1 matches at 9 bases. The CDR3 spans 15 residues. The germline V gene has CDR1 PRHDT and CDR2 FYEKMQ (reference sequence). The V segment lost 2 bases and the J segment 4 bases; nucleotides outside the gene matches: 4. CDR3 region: CASSLLGTGSDTQYF. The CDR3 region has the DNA TGTGCCAGCAGCTTATTGGGGACAGGGTCAGATACGCAGTATTTT.

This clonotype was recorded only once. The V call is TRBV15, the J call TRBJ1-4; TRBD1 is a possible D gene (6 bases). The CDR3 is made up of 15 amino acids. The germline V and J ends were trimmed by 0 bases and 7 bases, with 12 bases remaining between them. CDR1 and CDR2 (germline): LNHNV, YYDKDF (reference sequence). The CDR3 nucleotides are TGTGCCACCAGCAGAGAAAGGGGGGGAGGTGAAAAACTGTTTTTT. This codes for CATSRERGGGEKLFF.

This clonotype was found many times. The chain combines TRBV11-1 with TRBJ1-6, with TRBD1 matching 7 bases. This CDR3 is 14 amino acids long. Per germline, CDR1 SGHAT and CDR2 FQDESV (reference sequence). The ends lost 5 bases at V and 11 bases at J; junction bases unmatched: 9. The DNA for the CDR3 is TGTGCCAGCAGCCGCGACAGGGTAAAAACACCCCTCCACTTT. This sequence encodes CASSRDRVKTPLHF.

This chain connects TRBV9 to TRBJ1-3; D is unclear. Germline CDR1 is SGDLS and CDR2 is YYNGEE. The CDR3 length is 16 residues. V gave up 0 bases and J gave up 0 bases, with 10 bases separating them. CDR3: CASSVGGPISGNTIYF. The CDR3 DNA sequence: TGTGCCAGCAGCGTAGGAGGACCTATCTCTGGAAACACCATATATTTT.

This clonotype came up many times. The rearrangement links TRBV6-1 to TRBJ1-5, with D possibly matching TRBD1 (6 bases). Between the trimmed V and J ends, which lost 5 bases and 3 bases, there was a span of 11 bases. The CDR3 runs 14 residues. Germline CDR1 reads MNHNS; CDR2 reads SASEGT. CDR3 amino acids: CASSLNRDNQPQHF. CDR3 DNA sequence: TGTGCCAGCAGTCTTAACAGGGACAATCAGCCCCAGCATTTT.

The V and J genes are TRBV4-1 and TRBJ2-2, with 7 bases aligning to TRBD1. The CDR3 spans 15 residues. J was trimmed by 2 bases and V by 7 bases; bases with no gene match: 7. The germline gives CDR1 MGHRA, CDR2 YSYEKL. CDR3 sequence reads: CASTPGQTNTGELFF. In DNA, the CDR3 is TGCGCCAGCACCCCGGGACAGACCAACACCGGGGAGCTGTTTTTT.

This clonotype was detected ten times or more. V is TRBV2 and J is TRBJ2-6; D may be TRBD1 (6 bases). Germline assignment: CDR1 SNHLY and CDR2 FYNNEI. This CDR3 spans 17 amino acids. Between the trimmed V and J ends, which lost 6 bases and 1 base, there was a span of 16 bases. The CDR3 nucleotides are TGTGCCAGCAGATACAGGGCTTCCCTTTCTGGGGCCAACGTCCTGACTTTC. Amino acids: CASRYRASLSGANVLTF.

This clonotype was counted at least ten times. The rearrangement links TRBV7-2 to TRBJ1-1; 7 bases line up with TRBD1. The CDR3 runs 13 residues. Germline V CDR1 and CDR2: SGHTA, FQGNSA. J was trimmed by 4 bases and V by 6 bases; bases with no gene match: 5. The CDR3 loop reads CASRRQGGTEAFF. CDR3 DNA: TGTGCCAGCAGAAGACAGGGTGGCACTGAAGCTTTCTTT.

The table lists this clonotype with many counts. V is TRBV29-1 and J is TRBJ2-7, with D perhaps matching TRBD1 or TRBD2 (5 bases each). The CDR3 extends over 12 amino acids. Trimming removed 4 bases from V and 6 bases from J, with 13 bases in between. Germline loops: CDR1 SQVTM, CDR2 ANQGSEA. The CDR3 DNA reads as TGCAGCGTTGTCCCGTCAGGGACCGAGCAGTACTTC. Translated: CSVVPSGTEQYF.

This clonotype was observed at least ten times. CDR3 sequence (DNA): TGTGCCAGCAGCGGAAGGGGGTCTGGTGAAGCTTTCTTT. Its translation is CASSGRGSGEAFF. The chain couples TRBV28 to TRBJ1-1; D may be TRBD1 (6 bases). The CDR3 consists of 13 residues. Germline V lookup: CDR1 MDHEN, CDR2 SYDVKM. V lost 6 bases, J lost 7 bases, and 15 bases lay in between.

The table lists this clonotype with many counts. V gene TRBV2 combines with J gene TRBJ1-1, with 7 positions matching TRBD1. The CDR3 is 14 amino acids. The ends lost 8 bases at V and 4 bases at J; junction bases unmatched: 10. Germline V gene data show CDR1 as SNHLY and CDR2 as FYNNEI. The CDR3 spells CASVMGQGGTEAFF. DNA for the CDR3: TGTGCCAGCGTGATGGGGCAGGGGGGCACTGAAGCTTTCTTT. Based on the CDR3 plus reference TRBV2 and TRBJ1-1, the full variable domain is EPEVTQTPSHQVTQMGQEVILRCVPISNHLYFYWYRQILGQKVEFLVSFYNNEISEKSEIFDDQFSVERPDGSNFTLKIRSTKLEDSAMYFCASVMGQGGTEAFFGQGTRLTVV.

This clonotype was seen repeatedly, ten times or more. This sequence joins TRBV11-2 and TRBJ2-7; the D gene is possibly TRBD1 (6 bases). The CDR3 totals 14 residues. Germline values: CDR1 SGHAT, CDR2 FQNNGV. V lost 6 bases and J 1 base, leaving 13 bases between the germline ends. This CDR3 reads CASRYSQGSYEQYF. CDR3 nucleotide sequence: TGTGCCAGCAGGTACTCACAGGGTTCCTACGAGCAGTACTTC.

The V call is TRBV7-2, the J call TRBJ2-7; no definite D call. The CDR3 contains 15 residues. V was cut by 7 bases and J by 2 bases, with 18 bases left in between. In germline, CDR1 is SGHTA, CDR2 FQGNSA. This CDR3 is CASKTGRSDTYEQYF. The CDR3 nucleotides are TGTGCCAGCAAGACCGGACGGTCAGATACCTACGAGCAGTACTTC. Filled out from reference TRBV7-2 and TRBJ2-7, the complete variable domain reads GAGVSQSPSNKVTEKGKDVELRCDPISGHTALYWYRQSLGQGLEFLIYFQGNSAPDKSGLPSDRFSAERTGGSVSTLTIQRTQQEDSAVYLCASKTGRSDTYEQYFGPGTRLTVT.

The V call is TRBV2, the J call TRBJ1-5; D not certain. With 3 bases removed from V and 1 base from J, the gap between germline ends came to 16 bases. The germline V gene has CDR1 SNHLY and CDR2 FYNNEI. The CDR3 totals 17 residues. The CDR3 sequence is CASSDRRAQKSNQPQHF. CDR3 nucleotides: TGTGCCAGCAGTGATCGCCGGGCCCAAAAAAGCAATCAGCCCCAGCATTTT. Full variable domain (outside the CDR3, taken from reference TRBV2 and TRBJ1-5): EPEVTQTPSHQVTQMGQEVILRCVPISNHLYFYWYRQILGQKVEFLVSFYNNEISEKSEIFDDQFSVERPDGSNFTLKIRSTKLEDSAMYFCASSDRRAQKSNQPQHFGDGTRLSIL.

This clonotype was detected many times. CDR3: CASSLESLDIQYF. The CDR3, as DNA: TGTGCCAGCAGCTTAGAGTCTTTGGACATTCAGTACTTC. The genes are TRBV7-2 and TRBJ2-4; D remains ambiguous. Germline-derived CDR1 and CDR2 are SGHTA and FQGNSA. V lost 1 base to trimming and J lost 8 bases, with 9 bases between them. This CDR3 has 13 residues.

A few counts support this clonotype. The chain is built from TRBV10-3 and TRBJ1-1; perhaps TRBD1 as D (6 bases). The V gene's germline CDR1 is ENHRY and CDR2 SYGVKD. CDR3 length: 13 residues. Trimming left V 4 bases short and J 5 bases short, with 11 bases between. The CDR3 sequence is CAISAQGRTEAFF. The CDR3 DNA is TGTGCCATCAGTGCACAGGGTCGGACTGAAGCTTTCTTT.

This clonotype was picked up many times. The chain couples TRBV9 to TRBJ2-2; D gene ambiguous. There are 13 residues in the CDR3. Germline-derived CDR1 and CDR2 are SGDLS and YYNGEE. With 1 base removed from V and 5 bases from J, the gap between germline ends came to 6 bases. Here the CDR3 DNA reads TGTGCCAGCAGCGTAATCGTAACCGGGGAGCTGTTTTTT. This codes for CASSVIVTGELFF.

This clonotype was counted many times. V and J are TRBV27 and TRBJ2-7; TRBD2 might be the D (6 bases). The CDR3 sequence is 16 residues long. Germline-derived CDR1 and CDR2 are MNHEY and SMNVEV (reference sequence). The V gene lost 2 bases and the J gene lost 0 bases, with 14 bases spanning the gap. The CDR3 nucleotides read TGTGCCAGCAGTTTAACGGGACTCACGAGCTCCTACGAGCAGTACTTC. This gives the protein CASSLTGLTSSYEQYF.

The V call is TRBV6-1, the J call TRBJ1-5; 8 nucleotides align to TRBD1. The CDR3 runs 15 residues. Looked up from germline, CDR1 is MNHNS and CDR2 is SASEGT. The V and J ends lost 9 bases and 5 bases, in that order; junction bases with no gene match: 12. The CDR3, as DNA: TGTGCCAGTAGTCCCGGGACAGGAGTCTATCAGCCCCAGCATTTT. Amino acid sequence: CASSPGTGVYQPQHF.

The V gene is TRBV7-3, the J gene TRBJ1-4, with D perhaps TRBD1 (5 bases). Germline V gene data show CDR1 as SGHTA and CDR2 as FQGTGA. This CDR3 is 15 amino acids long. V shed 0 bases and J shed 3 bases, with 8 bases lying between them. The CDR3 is CASSLTGTANEKLFF. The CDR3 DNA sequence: TGTGCCAGCAGCTTAACAGGGACGGCTAATGAAAAACTGTTTTTT.

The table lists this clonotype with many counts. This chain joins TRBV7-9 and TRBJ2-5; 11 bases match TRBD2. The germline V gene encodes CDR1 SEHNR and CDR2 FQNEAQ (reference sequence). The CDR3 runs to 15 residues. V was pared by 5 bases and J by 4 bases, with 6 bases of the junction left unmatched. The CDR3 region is CASSRGLAGPETQYF. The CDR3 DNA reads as TGTGCCAGCAGCCGTGGACTAGCGGGCCCAGAGACCCAGTACTTC.

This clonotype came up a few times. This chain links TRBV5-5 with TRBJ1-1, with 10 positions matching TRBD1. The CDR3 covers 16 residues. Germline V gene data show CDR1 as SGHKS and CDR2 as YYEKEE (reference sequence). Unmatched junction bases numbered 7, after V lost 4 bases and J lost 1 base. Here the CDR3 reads CASSRRQGARNTEAFF. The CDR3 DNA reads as TGTGCCAGCAGCCGCCGACAGGGGGCGCGGAACACTGAAGCTTTCTTT.

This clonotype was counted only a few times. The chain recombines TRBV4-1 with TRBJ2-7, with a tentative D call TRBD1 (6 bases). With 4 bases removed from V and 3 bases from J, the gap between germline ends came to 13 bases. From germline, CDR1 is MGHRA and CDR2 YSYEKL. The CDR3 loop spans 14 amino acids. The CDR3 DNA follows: TGCGCCAGCAGCCCCCAGGGGCGTGACTACGAGCAGTACTTC. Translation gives CASSPQGRDYEQYF.

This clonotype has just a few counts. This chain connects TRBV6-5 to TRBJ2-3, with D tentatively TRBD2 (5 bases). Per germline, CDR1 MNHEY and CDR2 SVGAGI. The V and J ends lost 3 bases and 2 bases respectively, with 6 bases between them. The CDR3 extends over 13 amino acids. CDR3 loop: CASSYDYTDTQYF. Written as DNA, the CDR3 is TGTGCCAGCAGTTATGACTACACAGATACGCAGTATTTT.